Each of the 3 T cell receptor beta chains below was sequenced from the same sample in a study of T cell changes during pregnancy in multiple sclerosis. Produced via immunoSEQ multiplex PCR; TCRdb's table is partial and in-frame only. The sample lists under 30,000 clones; roughly nine tenths were seen once. Sequences were derived from CD8+ T cells from peripheral blood mononuclear cells, sampled in the third trimester of pregnancy. All receptors come from a female donor in good health, enrolled as a control in a pregnancy study.

The rearrangement links TRBV19 to TRBJ2-1; possibly TRBD1 for D (7 bases). V lost 3 bases and J 6 bases, leaving 12 bases between the germline ends. The CDR3 has 14 amino acids. The germline V gene encodes CDR1 LNHDA and CDR2 SQIVND (reference sequence). Here the CDR3 reads CASSMAGGLNEQFF. The CDR3 DNA sequence: TGTGCCAGTAGTATGGCAGGGGGACTCAATGAGCAGTTCTTC.

This chain joins TRBV13 and TRBJ1-1, with unresolved D. CDR3 length: 12 amino acids. Trimming took 4 bases from V and 4 from J, leaving 7 bases between them. Germline V gene sequence: CDR1 PRHDT, CDR2 FYEKMQ (reference sequence). CDR3 DNA sequence: TGTGCCAGCAGCTCGGGGAGCACTGAAGCTTTCTTT. Amino acids: CASSSGSTEAFF.

The rearrangement joins TRBV11-2 to TRBJ1-4; the D gene is possibly TRBD1 (5 bases). With 3 bases removed from V and 5 bases from J, the gap between germline ends came to 10 bases. Per germline, CDR1 SGHAT and CDR2 FQNNGV. The CDR3 is 14 amino acids. The CDR3 nucleotides read TGTGCCAGCAGCTTGGGGGGGACGAATGAAAAACTGTTTTTT. The encoded protein is CASSLGGTNEKLFF.